The sequence of this T cell receptor (beta chain) was determined in a study of cytomegalovirus exposure and HLA in healthy donors. Overall study: Of all 360 or so donors who were genotyped, about 84% belonged to the Caucasian-associated ancestry cluster.

PCR employed 60 Vbeta and 13 Jbeta primers. Only in-frame clones appear in the TCRdb table, and some are missing; sequencing was by immunoSEQ multiplex PCR. Here the sample spans over 200,000 clones, roughly 79% being singletons. General study results and limits: Among CMV-associated TCR beta chains, most appeared HLA-restricted in a later analysis. According to a later analysis, donors in an Asian-associated ancestry cluster reportedly had fewer N-insertions than the roughly 630-donor mean. Analysis was carried out at a later point, and it linked a missense DCLRE1C variant to TCR beta V- and J-gene trimming.

The V gene end was trimmed by 0 bases and the J gene end by 6 bases; junction bases not matched to a gene: 3. This CDR3 has 15 residues. Germline V lookup: CDR1 GTSNPN, CDR2 SVGIG (reference sequence). About this clone itself: What it binds is unknown.

The sample taken for sequencing was PBMCs. This chain links TRBV30 with TRBJ2-2, with TRBD1 matching over 11 bases. The sequence derives from a male donor in good health and CMV-seronegative. In DNA, the CDR3 is TGTGCCTGGAGTGTACTGGGACAGGGGGCCGGGGAGCTGTTTTTT. Its translation: CAWSVLGQGAGELFF.